The T cell receptor (beta chain) described here comes from a study of cytomegalovirus exposure and HLA in healthy donors. Study-level results: Later analysis placed DRB1 highest and HLA-C lowest in TCR association rates, which differed by HLA locus.

It was with 60 Vbeta and 13 Jbeta primers that the PCR ran. Study processing details: Some 9.9 million shared chains were among around 80 million unique TCR beta chains counted in a later analysis. The protocol was immunoSEQ multiplex PCR, while the TCRdb copy is restricted to in-frame clones and leaves out a portion. V and J calls and clone size come straight from that table; D and trimming were deduced from the DNA. Counted here are approximately 100,000 clones, approximately 69% occurring once; the ten biggest clones make up over 1%. This CDR3 is 15 amino acids long. V lost 5 bases to trimming and J lost 7 bases; unmatched junction nucleotides: 10. CDR1 is MDHEN, CDR2 SYDVKM, per germline. Turning to this clone: The target antigen is unknown.

The donors gave bone marrow, and they were healthy. This clonotype was sampled from a female donor in good health and CMV-seronegative. The chain links TRBV28 to TRBJ1-5; 8 bases match TRBD1. Sequencing input: PBMCs. CDR3 sequence reads: CASSPPGGRGQPQHF. The CDR3 DNA follows: TGTGCCAGCAGTCCCCCAGGGGGCCGGGGGCAGCCCCAGCATTTT.